This T cell receptor (beta chain) was profiled in a study of response to subunit inactivated influenza vaccine. Overall study results and limits: Authors suggested seasonal influenza vaccinations each recruit few new T cells.

TCRdb re-analysed the RT-PCR reads in MiXCR, keeping a single row per CDR3 protein. This sample carries 450,000 to 600,000 distinct CDR3 sequences, more than 7% of them seen once, and the ten largest clones take 10% to 15%. This clonotype was picked up a small number of times. Its target is not known. Germline-derived CDR1 and CDR2 are SGHAT and FQNNGV. Trimming took 5 bases from V and 3 from J; bases not matched to a gene: 7. There are 15 residues in the CDR3. The gene calls are TRBV11-2 and TRBJ2-3; 8 bases line up with TRBD1. Sequencing used PBMCs from blood, obtained 23 months after vaccination. The sequence came from a man between 50 and 69 years old who received an inactivated influenza vaccine. Here the CDR3 DNA reads TGTGCCAGCAGCCAAAGACAGGGGAAAACAGATACGCAGTATTTT. It translates to CASSQRQGKTDTQYF.